Listed here is a single TCR beta chain. The sample originates from a study of Graves' ophthalmopathy and Graves' hyperthyroidism. CDR1 and CDR2 from the germline V gene are SGHRS and YFSETQ. Trimming cost V 3 bases and J 0 bases; bases outside gene matches: 2. This CDR3 region has 17 residues. The authors amplified TCR beta CDR3 regions, and they did so from RNA transcripts for repertoire sequencing. Second-round multiplex PCR came after a first-round RT-PCR that employed HTBI primers. TCRdb itself ran the multiplex PCR reads through MiXCR, one entry per CDR3 protein. Of over a million distinct CDR3 sequences in the sample, 35% to 40% were seen once.

V and J are TRBV5-1 and TRBJ2-6, with TRBD2 matching over 11 bases. The TCR originated in an adult man with Graves' hyperthyroidism. Specimen: peripheral blood or thyroid tissue (not recorded which). The chain's CDR3 is CASSYGTSGSGANVLTF. CDR3 bases: TGCGCCAGCAGCTACGGGACTAGCGGCTCTGGGGCCAACGTCCTGACTTTC.